This T cell receptor (beta chain) is drawn from a study of cytomegalovirus exposure and HLA in healthy donors. Overall study context: As released early, the data held roughly 85 million unique TCRs from HLA-typed donors. Of the donors genotyped, several hundred in all, about 82% fell in the Caucasian-associated ancestry cluster.

Trimming pared 11 bases from V and 6 bases from J, leaving 25 bases between. The CDR3 spans 15 residues. Amplification used 60 Vbeta primers and 13 Jbeta primers. The data were produced by immunoSEQ multiplex PCR, yet TCRdb's version contains in-frame clones alone and is incomplete. The sample lists around 140,000 clones; 78% were seen once. On this clone: Its antigen is as yet unknown.

Findings and caveats of the study: Researchers reported from a later analysis that most CMV-associated TCR beta chains appeared HLA-restricted.

The source material was PBMCs. This rearrangement joins TRBV6-7 to TRBJ1-1; D might be TRBD1 (5 bases). TRBV6-7 carries the ORF label, with uncertain function. This TCR derives from a female donor in good health and CMV-seronegative. The CDR3 loop reads CAFPPQGPVTAEAFF. The CDR3 bases are TGTGCCTTCCCCCCCCAGGGCCCCGTAACGGCTGAAGCTTTCTTT.